These 5 T cell receptor beta chains were sequenced from one sample in a study of control samples from healthy donors and cancer patients. Assay used: immunoSEQ multiplex PCR; TCRdb lists only in-frame clones, some missing. The sample holds about 220,000 clones, just under 95% seen once. Material for sequencing was blood. All receptors come from a middle-aged man in good health.

V and J are TRBV6-4 and TRBJ2-3, with TRBD2 matching over 13 bases. The CDR3 runs 15 residues. V shed 9 bases and J 5 bases; nucleotides not matched to a gene: 8. Germline assignment: CDR1 MRHNA and CDR2 SNTAGT. Here the CDR3 reads CASLTSGGSKDTQYF. DNA for the CDR3: TGTGCCAGTTTGACTAGCGGGGGGAGTAAAGATACGCAGTATTTT.

This chain links TRBV6-6 with TRBJ1-5; 8 nucleotides agree with TRBD1. Trimming at V came to 5 bases and at J to 0 bases, leaving 6 bases not matched to a gene. This CDR3 has 16 amino acids. CDR1 is MNHNY, CDR2 SVGAGI, per germline (reference sequence). Written as DNA, the CDR3 is TGTGCCAGCAGTCCCCACAGGGGGACTAGCAATCAGCCCCAGCATTTT. Amino acids: CASSPHRGTSNQPQHF.

The rearrangement links TRBV10-1 to TRBJ1-2; no reliable D call. Per the germline V gene, CDR1 is WNHNN and CDR2 is SYGVQD (reference sequence). CDR3 length: 13 amino acids. With 0 bases removed from V and 5 bases from J, the gap between germline ends came to 7 bases. The CDR3 sequence: CASSESRLYGYTF. DNA of the CDR3: TGCGCCAGCAGTGAGTCCCGGCTATATGGCTACACCTTC.

The J gene is TRBJ2-3, the V gene TRBV2; perhaps TRBD2 as D (5 bases). V lost 4 bases, J lost 4 bases, and 9 bases lay in between. Germline assignment: CDR1 SNHLY and CDR2 FYNNEI. CDR3 length equals 13 residues. As DNA, the CDR3 is TGTGCCAGCAGTGTCCTAGCATCAGATACGCAGTATTTT. Its translation: CASSVLASDTQYF.

The chain combines TRBV7-8 with TRBJ1-5; D may be TRBD1 (6 bases). Germline values: CDR1 SGHVS, CDR2 FQNEAQ. The CDR3 has 15 residues. Trimming cost V 3 bases and J 5 bases, with 14 bases left between them. The CDR3 here is CASSFGSGVDQPQHF. The DNA of the CDR3 is TGTGCCAGCAGCTTCGGTTCAGGGGTGGATCAGCCCCAGCATTTT.